The clone carrying this T cell receptor (beta chain) was detected ten times or more. The sample originates from a study of T cells after yellow fever vaccination. Template switching by 5'RACE produced TCR cDNA, adding a universal primer site and UMIs. One entry per CDR3 protein results from TCRdb running MiXCR on the 5' RACE reads. This table has about 140,000 distinct CDR3 sequences, 7.7% appearing once. Trimming took 0 bases from V and 2 from J, leaving 8 bases between them. The CDR3 covers 14 residues. The germline V gene has CDR1 DFQATT and CDR2 SNEGSKA (reference sequence). This receptor was taken from a man aged 30 to 45 who received the YFV17D yellow fever vaccine. The sample here was CD4+ T cells sorted from PBMCs, taken 5 days after the yellow fever booster vaccination. The chain carries TRBV20-1 and TRBJ1-3; D remains ambiguous. The CDR3 is CSARDPAAGNTIYF. The CDR3 DNA is TGCAGTGCTAGAGATCCGGCGGCTGGAAACACCATATATTTT.